The rows below give T cell receptor beta chains drawn from one sample of a study of PD-L1 blockade in urothelial cancer. The method was immunoSEQ multiplex PCR; TCRdb's version includes in-frame clones alone and lacks a portion of them. The data show roughly 45,000 clones, approximately 78% seen once. Sequenced material: PBMCs, taken around atezolizumab (anti-PD-L1) treatment. The receptors originated from a man aged 65 to 85 with urothelial cancer. The CDR3 runs from the conserved cysteine through the conserved F or W. Not all rows give a size; the values are once, few, many and, for expanded clones, a class.

j_call v_call clone_size cdr3_aa
TRBJ2-1 TRBV28 NA CASRSFSPGHPFF
TRBJ2-3 TRBV2 NA CASTMPTLAEVITDTQYF
TRBJ2-1 TRBV2 NA CASSLTGTNVYNEQFF
TRBJ2-3 TRBV9 NA CASRRAGTSTDTQYF
TRBJ2-5 TRBV29-1 few CSASSGSGQETQYF
TRBJ1-2 TRBV2 NA CASTSRDFGYGYTF
TRBJ2-7 TRBV7-9 NA CASSLDRGGAEQYF
TRBJ2-2 TRBV11-3 NA CASSRAGGPFGELFF
TRBJ2-7 TRBV4-1 NA CASSRSEGREEYF
TRBJ2-7 TRBV5-8 NA CASSGGDGTYEQYF
TRBJ2-4 TRBV28 NA CASSLAGEVKNIQYF
TRBJ2-3 TRBV19 NA CASSIQGEADTQYF
TRBJ2-5 TRBV5-6 NA CASSLAFDRVGETQYF
TRBJ2-7 TRBV30 NA CAWSAGTGEGYEQYF
TRBJ1-5 TRBV7-9 few CASTGTGSNQPQHF
TRBJ2-7 TRBV11-3 NA CASSFALAGPDEQYF
TRBJ2-1 TRBV5-1 few CASSLAALHRYNEQFF
TRBJ1-2 TRBV11-2 NA CASSLDREGGGYTF
TRBJ1-2 TRBV19 NA CASSIAFTLGQGGGYTF
TRBJ1-5 TRBV16 NA CASSLTDFSNQPQHF
TRBJ2-7 TRBV7-9 NA CASSLPGGGYF
TRBJ1-4 TRBV2 NA CASSDPAGSNEKLFF
TRBJ2-1 TRBV7-8 once CASSLGDRSNEQFF
TRBJ2-2 TRBV7-8 NA CASSLAVIAGATGELFF
TRBJ1-1 TRBV19 NA CASSHPGEGTEAFF
TRBJ2-2 TRBV30 NA CAWSLAGYANTGELFF
TRBJ1-2 TRBV10-2 once CASSDPAGTLNYGYTF
TRBJ2-1 TRBV20-1 NA CSASPPEQFF
TRBJ2-3 TRBV5-6 NA CASSLSGTDTQYF
TRBJ1-5 TRBV18 NA CASSPPGQGMANQPQHF
TRBJ1-4 TRBV30 NA CAWSDQATNEKLFF
TRBJ2-5 TRBV5-4 few CASSLRGQETQYF